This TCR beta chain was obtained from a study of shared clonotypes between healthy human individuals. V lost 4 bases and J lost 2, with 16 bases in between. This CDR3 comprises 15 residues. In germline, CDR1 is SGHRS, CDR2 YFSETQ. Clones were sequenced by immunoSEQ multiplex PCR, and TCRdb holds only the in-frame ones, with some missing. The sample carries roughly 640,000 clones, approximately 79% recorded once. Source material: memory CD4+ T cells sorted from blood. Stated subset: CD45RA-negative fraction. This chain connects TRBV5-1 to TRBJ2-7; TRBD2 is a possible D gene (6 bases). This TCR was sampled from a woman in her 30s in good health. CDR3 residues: CASSSSRRDAYEQYF. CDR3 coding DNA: TGCGCCAGCAGCAGTAGCAGGAGGGATGCCTACGAGCAGTACTTC.